The rows below give T cell receptor beta chains drawn from one sample of a study of cytomegalovirus exposure and HLA in healthy donors. The table came from immunoSEQ multiplex PCR; TCRdb's copy has only in-frame clones and leaves some out. The repertoire holds approximately 160,000 clones, with 80% as singletons. The material sequenced was PBMCs. These receptors all stem from a woman aged 50 to 65 in good health and CMV-seropositive. Each CDR3 is given without its conserved first and last residue. Clone size is not always given. Where it is, it says once, few, many or a class for expanded clones.

clone size	V gene	CDR3 protein
NA	TRBV6-1	ASSEQQGAQPQH
few	TRBV28	ASSLSVGSYEQY
NA	TRBV11-3	ASSPADRGHGYT
NA	TRBV4-1	ASSPLPQGGQPQH
NA	TRBV7-8	ASSLGRGLTGELF
once	TRBV25-1	ASSELLEEQY
once	TRBV4-3	ASSQELRGANTEAF
NA	TRBV19	ASSDGGPLLYGYT
NA	TRBV30	AWTRTGSPYEQY
NA	TRBV2	ASSDYPSLSYNEQF